This T cell receptor (beta chain) was retrieved from a study of T cells in Graves' hyperthyroidism and ophthalmopathy. The CDR3 regions of TCR beta were amplified from RNA transcripts. Initially, a first-round RT-PCR of the TCR CDR3 employed the HTBI primer set. MiXCR, run by TCRdb on the multiplex PCR reads, gives a single entry per CDR3 protein. The top ten clones hold roughly 20% of a sample with approximately 350,000 distinct CDR3 sequences, 13% to 15% of them seen once. Trimming cost V 6 bases and J 7 bases; bases outside gene matches: 8. CDR3 length: 13 residues. CDR1 is DFQATT, CDR2 SNEGSKA, per germline (reference sequence).

Sequencing used blood. The receptor was derived from a woman aged 55-75 years with Graves' ophthalmopathy. The chain links TRBV20-1 to TRBJ2-4; 8 bases map to TRBD1. The CDR3, as DNA: TGCAGTGCGTCAACAGGGGGGAGGAACATTCAGTACTTC. Translated: CSASTGGRNIQYF.